The 6 T cell receptor beta chains given below trace back to one sample, sequenced in a study of T cells expressing NK-cell markers. Each CDR3 protein gets one entry in TCRdb, which reprocessed the 5' RACE reads and gives no DNA. The sample includes approximately 420,000 distinct CDR3 sequences. The sequenced material came from blood T cells: a sorted CD56 or NKG2C T cell subset, CD4+ or CD8+ T cells, or bulk PBMC T cells (not recorded which). The origin of the receptors is a woman between 50 and 59 years old in good health.

The rearrangement joins TRBV20-1 to TRBJ1-5; TCRdb names TRBD1, which stays unverified in the absence of DNA. This CDR3 comprises 14 residues. Germline V gene lookup returns CDR1 DFQATT and CDR2 SNEGSKA (reference sequence). CDR3 in amino acids: CSASAPESNQPQHF.

CDR3: CASSLVTSGLTGELFF. The gene calls are TRBV7-8 and TRBJ2-2; with no DNA, the TCRdb D assignment of TRBD2 cannot be verified. The CDR3 runs 16 residues. Per the germline V gene, CDR1 is SGHVS and CDR2 is FQNEAQ.

V and J are TRBV28 and TRBJ1-5; lacking DNA, the TRBD1 call made by TCRdb goes unchecked. The CDR3 is 13 amino acids. CDR1 and CDR2 (germline): MDHEN, SYDVKM. CDR3: CATLTGKVQPQHF. The complete variable domain, with remaining parts taken from reference TRBV28 and TRBJ1-5, reads DVKVTQSSRYLVKRTGEKVFLECVQDMDHENMFWYRQDPGLGLRLIYFSYDVKMKEKGDIPEGYSVSREKKERFSLILESASTNQTSMYLCATLTGKVQPQHFGDGTRLSIL.

V is TRBV12-3 or TRBV12-4 and J is TRBJ2-5; TCRdb designates TRBD1, a call that cannot be tested without DNA. This CDR3 comprises 15 residues. The CDR3: CASSRSGGGQETQYF.

V and J are TRBV29-1 and TRBJ2-3; the D call of TRBD1 rests on TCRdb alone, since no DNA is present to check it. Germline loops: CDR1 SQVTM, CDR2 ANQGSEA. This CDR3 comprises 12 residues. The CDR3 region is CSVEASGDTQYF.

The rearrangement links TRBV27 to TRBJ2-6. This CDR3 has 17 residues. Per the germline V gene, CDR1 is MNHEY and CDR2 is SMNVEV (reference sequence). CDR3 residues: CASSPQDILSGANVLTF.